This passage covers 8 T cell receptor beta chains from one sample sequenced in a study of PD-L1 blockade in urothelial cancer. Time point: peripheral blood 6 weeks after treatment start. Libraries were prepared by immunoSEQ multiplex PCR; TCRdb keeps only in-frame clonotypes and omits some of them. The repertoire holds some 120,000 clones, with roughly 90% as singletons. The sample here was PBMCs, taken around atezolizumab (anti-PD-L1) treatment. Every receptor here comes from a man aged 55 to 70 with urothelial cancer.

The chain uses TRBV6-5 and TRBJ2-3; 9 bases fit TRBD1. The CDR3 is 15 amino acids. Looked up from germline, CDR1 is MNHEY and CDR2 is SVGAGI. V shed 6 bases, J shed 3 bases, and the junction held 7 bases outside the gene matches. This chain's CDR3 is CASSLGQGGTDTQYF. The CDR3 bases are TGTGCCAGCAGCCTGGGACAGGGAGGGACAGATACGCAGTATTTT.

This clone was observed a few times. CDR3 nucleotide sequence: TGTGCCAGTAGTCCAGGTGACTATGGCTACACCTTC. It is translated as CASSPGDYGYTF. This chain links TRBV19 with TRBJ1-2; D remains ambiguous. Trimming took 5 bases from V and 3 from J, leaving 7 bases between them. Germline CDR1 reads LNHDA; CDR2 reads SQIVND (reference sequence). This CDR3 spans 12 amino acids. The full variable domain, in which reference TRBV19 and TRBJ1-2 provide the parts outside the CDR3, is DGGITQSPKYLFRKEGQNVTLSCEQNLNHDAMYWYRQDPGQGLRLIYYSQIVNDFQKGDIAEGYSVSREKKESFPLTVTSAQKNPTAFYLCASSPGDYGYTFGSGTRLTVV.

The chain recombines TRBV11-3 with TRBJ2-3; 8 nucleotides agree with TRBD2. After removal of 1 base from V and 4 bases from J, the junction contained 1 base not matched to a gene. The germline gives CDR1 SGHNT, CDR2 YENEEA. The CDR3 is 14 residues long. CDR3 loop: CASSLAGGADTQYF. In nucleotides, the CDR3 is TGTGCCAGCAGCTTAGCGGGGGGGGCAGATACGCAGTATTTT. Combining the CDR3 with reference TRBV11-3 and TRBJ2-3 gives the whole variable domain EAGVVQSPRYKIIEKKQPVAFWCNPISGHNTLYWYLQNLGQGPELLIRYENEEAVDDSQLPKDRFSAERLKGVDSTLKIQPAELGDSAVYLCASSLAGGADTQYFGPGTRLTVL.

This CDR3 reads CASSPLFPTGGTYEQYF. The CDR3 DNA sequence: TGTGCCAGCAGCCCTCTTTTCCCCACAGGGGGAACCTACGAGCAGTACTTC. The chain recombines TRBV7-3 with TRBJ2-7; 8 bases are a match to TRBD1. CDR1 and CDR2 from the germline V gene are SGHTA and FQGTGA. V lost 5 bases to trimming and J lost 2 bases; unmatched junction nucleotides: 14. The CDR3 covers 17 residues.

V and J are TRBV5-1 and TRBJ1-6; TRBD1 matches at 10 bases. The CDR3 sequence is 16 residues long. Germline V gene data show CDR1 as SGHRS and CDR2 as YFSETQ. Losses at the gene ends were 1 base for V and 6 bases for J; bases not matched to a gene: 4. In DNA, the CDR3 is TGCGCCAGCAGCTTGACCCGACAGGGGGCTAATTCACCCCTCCACTTT. It codes for CASSLTRQGANSPLHF.

The J gene is TRBJ1-5, the V gene TRBV2, with D possibly TRBD1 on 5 matching bases. CDR1 is SNHLY and CDR2 is FYNNEI in the germline V gene. Trimming pared 4 bases from V and 7 bases from J, leaving 14 bases between. The CDR3 is 14 residues long. DNA of the CDR3: TGTGCCAGCAGTGTAGCCGGAGGGGAACAGCCCCAGCATTTT. Protein: CASSVAGGEQPQHF.

The chain combines TRBV5-4 with TRBJ1-1; TRBD1 aligns across 9 bases. The junction had 5 bases not matched to a gene; V was cut back by 3 bases and J by 5 bases. Germline V gives CDR1 SGHNT, CDR2 YYREEE (reference sequence). This CDR3 is built from 14 residues. For the CDR3, the DNA is TGTGCCAGCAGCTCAGGACAGGGGAGGACTGAAGCTTTCTTT. Its translation: CASSSGQGRTEAFF.

The chain employs TRBV11-2 and TRBJ1-2; D gene ambiguous. CDR3 size: 15 residues. Germline loops: CDR1 SGHAT, CDR2 FQNNGV. The V end lost 0 bases, the J end lost 0 bases, and 8 bases lay between the germline ends. This CDR3 reads CASSLERLSNYGYTF. CDR3 coding DNA: TGTGCCAGCAGCTTAGAGCGGCTATCTAACTATGGCTACACCTTC.